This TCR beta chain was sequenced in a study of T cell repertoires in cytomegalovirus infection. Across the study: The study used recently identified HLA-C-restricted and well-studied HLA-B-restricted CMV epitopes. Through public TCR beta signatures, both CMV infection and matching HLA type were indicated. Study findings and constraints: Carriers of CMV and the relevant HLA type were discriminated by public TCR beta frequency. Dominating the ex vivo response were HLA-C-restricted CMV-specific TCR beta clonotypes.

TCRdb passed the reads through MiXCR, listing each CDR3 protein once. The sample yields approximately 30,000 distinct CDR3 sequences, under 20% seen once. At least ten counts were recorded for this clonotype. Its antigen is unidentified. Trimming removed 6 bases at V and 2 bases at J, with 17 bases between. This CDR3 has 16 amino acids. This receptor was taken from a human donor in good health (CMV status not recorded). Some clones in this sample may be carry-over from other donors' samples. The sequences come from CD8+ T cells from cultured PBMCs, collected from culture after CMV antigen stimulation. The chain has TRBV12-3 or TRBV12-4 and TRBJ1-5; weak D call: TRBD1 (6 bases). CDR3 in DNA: TGTGCCAGCAGGGGGGGCGGGCCAGGGGGCAATCAGCCCCAGCATTTT. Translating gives CASRGGGPGGNQPQHF.